This T cell receptor beta chain appears in the sequencing data of a study of cytomegalovirus exposure and HLA in healthy donors. Study information: Most donors, 70% to 85% of 398 genotyped, fell in the Caucasian-associated ancestry cluster.

Trimming removed 6 bases at V and 5 bases at J, with 17 bases between. The V gene's germline CDR1 is SEHNR and CDR2 FQNEAQ (reference sequence). The CDR3 totals 15 residues. To note about this clone: The target antigen is unknown.

Findings of the study overall: Follow-up analysis seemed to connect common viral pathogens with several of the most significant clusters identified. Later analysis identified a missense DCLRE1C variant that was linked to TCR beta V- and J-gene trimming.

A multiplex PCR was run with 60 Vbeta primers and 13 Jbeta primers. Profiling relied on immunoSEQ multiplex PCR, and the TCRdb table lists in-frame clones only, not all of them. The sample carries over 85,000 clones, around 8% recorded once. The chain recombines TRBV7-9 with TRBJ2-1, with D possibly TRBD2 on 6 matching bases. The sequenced sample was PBMCs. This receptor was identified in a man aged 45-65 years in good health and CMV-seronegative. The CDR3 DNA sequence: TGTGCCAGCAGTCCCCGGGGGAGTGGGAACAATGAGCAGTTCTTC. Encoded protein: CASSPRGSGNNEQFF.